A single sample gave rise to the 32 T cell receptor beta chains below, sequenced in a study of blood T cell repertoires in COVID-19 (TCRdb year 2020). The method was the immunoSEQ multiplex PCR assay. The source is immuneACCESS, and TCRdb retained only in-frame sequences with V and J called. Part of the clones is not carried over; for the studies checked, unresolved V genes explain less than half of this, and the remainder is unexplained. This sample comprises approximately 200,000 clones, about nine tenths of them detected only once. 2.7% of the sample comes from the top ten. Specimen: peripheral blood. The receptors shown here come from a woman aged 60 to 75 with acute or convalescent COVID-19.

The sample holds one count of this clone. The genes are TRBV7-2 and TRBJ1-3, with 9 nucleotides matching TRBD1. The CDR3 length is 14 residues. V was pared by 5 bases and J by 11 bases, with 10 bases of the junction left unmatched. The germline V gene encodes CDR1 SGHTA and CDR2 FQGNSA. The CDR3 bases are TGTGCCAGCAGCGTCCAGGGAGACAGGGGGTCCATATATTTT. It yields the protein CASSVQGDRGSIYF.

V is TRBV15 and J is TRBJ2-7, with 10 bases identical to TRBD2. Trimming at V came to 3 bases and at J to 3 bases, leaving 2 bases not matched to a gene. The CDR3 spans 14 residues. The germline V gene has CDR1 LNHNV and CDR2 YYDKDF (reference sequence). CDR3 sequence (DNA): TGTGCCACCAGCAGGGCTAGCGGGGGCTACGAGCAGTACTTC. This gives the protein CATSRASGGYEQYF.

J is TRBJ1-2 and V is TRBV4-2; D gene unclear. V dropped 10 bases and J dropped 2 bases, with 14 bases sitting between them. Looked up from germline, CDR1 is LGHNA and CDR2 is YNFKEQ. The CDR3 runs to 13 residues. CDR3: CATRESGNYGYTF. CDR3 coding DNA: TGTGCCACCCGGGAGAGCGGGAACTATGGCTACACCTTC.

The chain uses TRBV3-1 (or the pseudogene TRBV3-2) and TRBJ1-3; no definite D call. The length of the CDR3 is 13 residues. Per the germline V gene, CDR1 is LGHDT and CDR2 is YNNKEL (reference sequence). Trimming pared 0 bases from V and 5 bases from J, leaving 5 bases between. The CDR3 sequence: CASSQDLRNTIYF. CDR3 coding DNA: TGTGCCAGCAGCCAAGATCTCCGAAACACCATATATTTT.

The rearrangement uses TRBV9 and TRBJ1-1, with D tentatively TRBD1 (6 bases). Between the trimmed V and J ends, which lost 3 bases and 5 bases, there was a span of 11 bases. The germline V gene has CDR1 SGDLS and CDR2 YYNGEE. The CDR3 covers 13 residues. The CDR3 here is CASSDNRETEAFF. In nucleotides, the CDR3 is TGTGCCAGCAGCGACAACAGGGAAACTGAAGCTTTCTTT.

CDR3 bases: TGTGCCAGCAGCGGCGGACAGGTCCCTTCCTACGAGCAGTACTTC. It specifies CASSGGQVPSYEQYF. The rearrangement joins TRBV5-4 to TRBJ2-7, with 7 bases fitting TRBD1. The CDR3 spans 15 residues. V lost 4 bases to trimming and J lost 1 base; unmatched junction nucleotides: 8. From germline, CDR1 is SGHNT and CDR2 YYREEE (reference sequence).

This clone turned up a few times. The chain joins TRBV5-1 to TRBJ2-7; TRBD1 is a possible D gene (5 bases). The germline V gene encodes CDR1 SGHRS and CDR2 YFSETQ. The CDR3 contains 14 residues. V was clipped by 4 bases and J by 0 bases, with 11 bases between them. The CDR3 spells CASSIRDSSYEQYF. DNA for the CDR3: TGCGCCAGCAGCATCCGCGACAGCTCCTACGAGCAGTACTTC.

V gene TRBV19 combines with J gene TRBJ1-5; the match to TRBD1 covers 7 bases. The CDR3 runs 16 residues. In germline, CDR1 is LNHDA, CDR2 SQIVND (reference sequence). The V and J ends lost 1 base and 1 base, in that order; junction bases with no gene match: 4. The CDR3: CASSIGQGISNQPQHF. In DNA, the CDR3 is TGTGCCAGTAGTATAGGACAGGGAATCAGCAATCAGCCCCAGCATTTT.

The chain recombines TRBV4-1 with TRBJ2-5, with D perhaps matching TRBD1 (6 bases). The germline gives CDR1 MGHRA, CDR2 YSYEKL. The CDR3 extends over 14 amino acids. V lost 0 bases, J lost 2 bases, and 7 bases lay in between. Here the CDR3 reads CASSQEQGQETQYF. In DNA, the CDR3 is TGCGCCAGCAGCCAAGAACAGGGTCAAGAGACCCAGTACTTC.

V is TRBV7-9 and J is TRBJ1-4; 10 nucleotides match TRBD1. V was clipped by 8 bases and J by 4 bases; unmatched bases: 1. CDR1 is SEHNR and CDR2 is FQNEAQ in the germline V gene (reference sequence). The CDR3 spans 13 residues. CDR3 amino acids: CASRDRGNEKLFF. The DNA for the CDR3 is TGTGCCAGCCGGGACAGGGGTAATGAAAAACTGTTTTTT. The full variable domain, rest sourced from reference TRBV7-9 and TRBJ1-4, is DTGVSQNPRHKITKRGQNVTFRCDPISEHNRLYWYRQTLGQGPEFLTYFQNEAQLEKSRLLSDRFSAERPKGSFSTLEIQRTEQGDSAMYLCASRDRGNEKLFFGSGTQLSVL.

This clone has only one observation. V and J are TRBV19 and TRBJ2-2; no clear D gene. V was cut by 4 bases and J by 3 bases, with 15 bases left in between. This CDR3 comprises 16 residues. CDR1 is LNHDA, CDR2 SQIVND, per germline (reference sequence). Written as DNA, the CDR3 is TGTGCCAGTAGTAGGCCCGGTCTGGGCTACACCGGGGAGCTGTTTTTT. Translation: CASSRPGLGYTGELFF.

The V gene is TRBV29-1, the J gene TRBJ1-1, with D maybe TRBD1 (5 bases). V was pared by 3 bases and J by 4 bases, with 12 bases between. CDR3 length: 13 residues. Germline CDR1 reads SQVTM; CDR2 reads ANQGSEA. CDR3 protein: CSVDTGVATEAFF. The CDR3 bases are TGCAGCGTTGATACGGGGGTGGCCACTGAAGCTTTCTTT. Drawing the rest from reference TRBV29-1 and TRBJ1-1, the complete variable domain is SAVISQKPSRDICQRGTSLTIQCQVDSQVTMMFWYRQQPGQSLTLIATANQGSEATYESGFVIDKFPISRPNLTFSTLTVSNMSPEDSSIYLCSVDTGVATEAFFGQGTRLTVV.

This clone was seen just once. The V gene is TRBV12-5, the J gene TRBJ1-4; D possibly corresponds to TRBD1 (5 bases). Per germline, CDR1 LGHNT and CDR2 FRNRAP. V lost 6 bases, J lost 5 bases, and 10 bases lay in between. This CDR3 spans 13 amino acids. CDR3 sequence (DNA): TGTGCTAGTGGACCAGGGTTAAATGAAAAACTGTTTTTT. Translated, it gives CASGPGLNEKLFF.

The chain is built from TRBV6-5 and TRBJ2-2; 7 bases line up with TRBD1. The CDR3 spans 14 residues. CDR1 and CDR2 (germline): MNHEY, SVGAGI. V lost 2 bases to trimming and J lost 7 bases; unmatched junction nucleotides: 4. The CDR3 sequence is CASSYEGQNGELFF. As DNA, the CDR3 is TGTGCCAGCAGTTACGAGGGACAGAACGGGGAGCTGTTTTTT.

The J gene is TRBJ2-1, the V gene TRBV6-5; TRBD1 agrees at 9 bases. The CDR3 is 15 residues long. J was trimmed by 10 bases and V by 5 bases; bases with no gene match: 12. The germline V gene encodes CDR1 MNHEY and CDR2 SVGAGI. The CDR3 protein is CASSQTGTGTGEQFF. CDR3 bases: TGTGCCAGCAGTCAAACCGGGACGGGGACAGGGGAGCAGTTCTTC.

CDR3 DNA: TGCGCCAGCAGCTACCAGGGACAGGGGAACACTGAAGCTTTCTTT. This gives the protein CASSYQGQGNTEAFF. This chain uses TRBV5-1 with TRBJ1-1; 9 bases line up with TRBD1. Germline V lookup: CDR1 SGHRS, CDR2 YFSETQ. Unmatched junction bases numbered 4, after V lost 3 bases and J lost 1 base. This CDR3 is built from 15 residues.

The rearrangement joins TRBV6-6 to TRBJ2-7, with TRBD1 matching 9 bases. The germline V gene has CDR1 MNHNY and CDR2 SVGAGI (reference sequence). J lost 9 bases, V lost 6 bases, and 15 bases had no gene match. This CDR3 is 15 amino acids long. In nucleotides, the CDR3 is TGTGCCAGCAGAGACAGGGGGGGCTCTCTGGACCGGCAGTACTTC. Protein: CASRDRGGSLDRQYF.

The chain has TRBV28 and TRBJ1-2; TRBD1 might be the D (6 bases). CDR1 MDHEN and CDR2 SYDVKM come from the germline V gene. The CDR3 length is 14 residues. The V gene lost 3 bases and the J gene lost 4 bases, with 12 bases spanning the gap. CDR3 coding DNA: TGTGCCAGCAGTTTGTCCGACAGGATCTATGGCTACACCTTC. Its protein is CASSLSDRIYGYTF.

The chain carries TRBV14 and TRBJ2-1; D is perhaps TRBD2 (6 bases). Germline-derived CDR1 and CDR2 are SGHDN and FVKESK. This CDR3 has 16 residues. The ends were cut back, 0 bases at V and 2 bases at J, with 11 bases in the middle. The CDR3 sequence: CASSQDTGVPYNEQFF. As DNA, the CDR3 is TGTGCCAGCAGCCAAGATACGGGAGTCCCCTACAATGAGCAGTTCTTC. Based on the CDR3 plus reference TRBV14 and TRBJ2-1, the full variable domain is EAGVTQFPSHSVIEKGQTVTLRCDPISGHDNLYWYRRVMGKEIKFLLHFVKESKQDESGMPNNRFLAERTGGTYSTLKVQPAELEDSGVYFCASSQDTGVPYNEQFFGPGTRLTVL.

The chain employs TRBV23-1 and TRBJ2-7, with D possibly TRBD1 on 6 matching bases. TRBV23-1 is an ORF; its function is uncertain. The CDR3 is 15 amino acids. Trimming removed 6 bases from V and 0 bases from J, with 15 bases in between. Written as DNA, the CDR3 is TGCGCCAGCAGCTCCGGACAGTCTATCTCCTACGAGCAGTACTTC. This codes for CASSSGQSISYEQYF.

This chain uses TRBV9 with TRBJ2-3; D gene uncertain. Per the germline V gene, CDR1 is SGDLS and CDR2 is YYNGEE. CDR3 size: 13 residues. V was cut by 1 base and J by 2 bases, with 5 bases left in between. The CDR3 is CASSVSPTDTQYF. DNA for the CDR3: TGTGCCAGCAGCGTAAGCCCCACAGATACGCAGTATTTT. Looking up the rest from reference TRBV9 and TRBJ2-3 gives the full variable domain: DSGVTQTPKHLITATGQRVTLRCSPRSGDLSVYWYQQSLDQGLQFLIQYYNGEERAKGNILERFSAQQFPDLHSELNLSSLELGDSALYFCASSVSPTDTQYFGPGTRLTVL.

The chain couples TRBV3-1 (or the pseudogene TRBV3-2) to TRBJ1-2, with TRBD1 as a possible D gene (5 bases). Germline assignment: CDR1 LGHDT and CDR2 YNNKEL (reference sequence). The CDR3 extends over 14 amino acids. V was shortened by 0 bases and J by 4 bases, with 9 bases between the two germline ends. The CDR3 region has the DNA TGTGCCAGCAGCCAAGATCACAGGTCCTATGGCTACACCTTC. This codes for CASSQDHRSYGYTF.

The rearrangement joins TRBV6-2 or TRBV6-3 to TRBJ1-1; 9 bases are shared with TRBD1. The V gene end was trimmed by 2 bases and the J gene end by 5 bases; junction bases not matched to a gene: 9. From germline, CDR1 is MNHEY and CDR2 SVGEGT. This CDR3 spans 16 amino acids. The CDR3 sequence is CASSYPTGGVGTEAFF. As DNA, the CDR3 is TGTGCCAGCAGTTACCCCACAGGGGGCGTAGGTACTGAAGCTTTCTTT.

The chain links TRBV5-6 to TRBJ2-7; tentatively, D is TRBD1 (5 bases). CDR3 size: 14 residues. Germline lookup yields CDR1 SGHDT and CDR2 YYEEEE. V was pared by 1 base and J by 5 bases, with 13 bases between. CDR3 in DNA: TGTGCCAGCAGCTTGAGGGGTTTTGGGAACGAGCAGTACTTC. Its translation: CASSLRGFGNEQYF.

The CDR3 nucleotides are TGTGCCAGTAGTATGTCTGGGACAGGGAGCTATGGCTACACCTTC. Its protein is CASSMSGTGSYGYTF. The chain employs TRBV19 and TRBJ1-2, with 9 bases lining up with TRBD1. V was pared by 3 bases and J by 4 bases, with 6 bases of the junction left unmatched. The CDR3 spans 15 residues. Germline V gene sequence: CDR1 LNHDA, CDR2 SQIVND (reference sequence).

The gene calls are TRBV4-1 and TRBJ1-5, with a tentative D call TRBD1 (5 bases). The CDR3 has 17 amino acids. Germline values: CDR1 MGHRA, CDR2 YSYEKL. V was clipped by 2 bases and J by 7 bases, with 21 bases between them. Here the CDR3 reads CASSQRTFRGSEQPQHF. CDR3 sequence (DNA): TGCGCCAGCAGCCAAAGGACCTTTCGGGGGTCAGAGCAGCCCCAGCATTTT.

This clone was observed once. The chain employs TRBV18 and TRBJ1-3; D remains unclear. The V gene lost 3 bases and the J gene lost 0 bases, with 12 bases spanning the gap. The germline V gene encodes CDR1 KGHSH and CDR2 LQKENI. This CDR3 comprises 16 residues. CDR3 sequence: CASSPSPVNSGNTIYF. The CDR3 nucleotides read TGTGCCAGCTCACCGTCCCCAGTCAACTCTGGAAACACCATATATTTT.

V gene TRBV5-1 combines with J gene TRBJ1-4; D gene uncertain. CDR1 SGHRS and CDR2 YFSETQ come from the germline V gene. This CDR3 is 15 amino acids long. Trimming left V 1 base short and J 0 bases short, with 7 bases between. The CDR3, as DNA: TGCGCCAGCAGCTTGACCCAGACAACTAATGAAAAACTGTTTTTT. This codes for CASSLTQTTNEKLFF.

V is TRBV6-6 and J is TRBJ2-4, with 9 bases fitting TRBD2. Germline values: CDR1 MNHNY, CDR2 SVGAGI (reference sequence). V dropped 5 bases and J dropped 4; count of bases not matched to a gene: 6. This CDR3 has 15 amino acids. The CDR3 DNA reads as TGTGCCAGCAGTCAACCAGCGGGGGGTAAAAACATTCAGTACTTC. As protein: CASSQPAGGKNIQYF.

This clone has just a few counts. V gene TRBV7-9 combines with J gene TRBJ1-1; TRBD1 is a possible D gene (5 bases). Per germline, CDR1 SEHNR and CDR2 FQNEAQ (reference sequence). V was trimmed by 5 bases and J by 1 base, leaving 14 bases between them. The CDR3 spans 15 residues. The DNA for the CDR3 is TGTGCCAGCAGCAGTCGTAGGCAGGGGAACACTGAAGCTTTCTTT. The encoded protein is CASSSRRQGNTEAFF.

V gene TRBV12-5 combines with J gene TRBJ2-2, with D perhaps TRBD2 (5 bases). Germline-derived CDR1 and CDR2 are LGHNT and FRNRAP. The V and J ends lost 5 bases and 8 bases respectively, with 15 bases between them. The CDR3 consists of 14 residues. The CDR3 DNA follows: TGTGCTAGTGGTCTCGAGACTACTCGGGGGGAGCTGTTTTTT. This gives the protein CASGLETTRGELFF.

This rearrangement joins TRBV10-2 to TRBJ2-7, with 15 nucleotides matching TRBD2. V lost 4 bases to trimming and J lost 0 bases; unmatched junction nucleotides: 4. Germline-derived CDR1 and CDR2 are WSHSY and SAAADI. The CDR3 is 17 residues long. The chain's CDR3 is CASSGRTSGRASYEQYF. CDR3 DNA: TGCGCCAGCAGTGGGAGGACTAGCGGGAGGGCCTCCTACGAGCAGTACTTC.